This T cell receptor beta chain was captured in a study of blood T cell repertoires in COVID-19. This CDR3 has 16 amino acids. Germline CDR1 is SGHDT and CDR2 is YYEEEE. V dropped 0 bases and J dropped 0; count of bases not matched to a gene: 2. TCRdb's copy holds only in-frame clones and misses some; the assay was immunoSEQ multiplex PCR. The data hold about 66,000 clones, with roughly 77% observed a single time. The TCR originated in a human donor in a cohort sampled during active COVID-19. This chain connects TRBV5-6 to TRBJ2-7; TRBD2 matches at 11 bases. The sequenced material came from peripheral blood. CDR3 DNA sequence: TGTGCCAGCAGCTTGGTGGGACTAGCGGTCTCCTACGAGCAGTACTTC. Amino acid sequence: CASSLVGLAVSYEQYF. The variable domain in full, completed from reference TRBV5-6 and TRBJ2-7, reads DAGVTQSPTHLIKTRGQQVTLRCSPKSGHDTVSWYQQALGQGPQFIFQYYEEEERQRGNFPDRFSGHQFPNYSSELNVNALLLGDSALYLCASSLVGLAVSYEQYFGPGTRLTVT.